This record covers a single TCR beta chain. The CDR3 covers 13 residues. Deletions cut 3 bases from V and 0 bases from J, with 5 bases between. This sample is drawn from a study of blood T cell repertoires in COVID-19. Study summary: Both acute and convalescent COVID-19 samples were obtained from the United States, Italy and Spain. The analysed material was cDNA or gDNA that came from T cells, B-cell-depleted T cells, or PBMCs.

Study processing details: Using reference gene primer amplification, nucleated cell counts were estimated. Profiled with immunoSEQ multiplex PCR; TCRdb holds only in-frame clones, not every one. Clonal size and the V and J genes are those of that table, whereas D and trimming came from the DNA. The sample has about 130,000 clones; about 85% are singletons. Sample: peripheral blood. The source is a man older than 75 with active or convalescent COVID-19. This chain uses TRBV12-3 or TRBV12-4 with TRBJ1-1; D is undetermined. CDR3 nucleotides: TGTGCCAGCAGTTTTGCGGTGAACACTGAAGCTTTCTTT. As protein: CASSFAVNTEAFF.